The present T cell receptor (beta chain) was sequenced within a study of T cell clonotyping in hematopoietic cell transplantation. Whole-study results and caveats: Without cell sorting, CD4 versus CD8 contributions remain unresolved. Few recipient clonotypes overlapped donors; over 95% were de novo at given depth. Broader posttransplant TCR repertoire diversity was predicted by graft donor and pretransplant recipient Inverse Simpson Index values.

TCRdb's copy holds only in-frame clones and misses some; the assay was immunoSEQ multiplex PCR. The sample has more than 65,000 clones; around 94% are singletons. To note about this clone: Antigen: not known.

Germline values: CDR1 MNHEY, CDR2 SVGAGI. The CDR3 is made up of 15 amino acids. Trimming pared 0 bases from V and 2 bases from J, leaving 8 bases between. Sequencing was performed on peripheral blood mononuclear cells. The source of this sequence is a man aged 50 to 59 in good health. Some clones in this sample may be carry-over from other donors' samples. J is TRBJ1-3 and V is TRBV6-5; D unclear. CDR3 nucleotides: TGTGCCAGCAGTTACTCTCCGGACGCTGGAAACACCATATATTTT. It codes for CASSYSPDAGNTIYF.